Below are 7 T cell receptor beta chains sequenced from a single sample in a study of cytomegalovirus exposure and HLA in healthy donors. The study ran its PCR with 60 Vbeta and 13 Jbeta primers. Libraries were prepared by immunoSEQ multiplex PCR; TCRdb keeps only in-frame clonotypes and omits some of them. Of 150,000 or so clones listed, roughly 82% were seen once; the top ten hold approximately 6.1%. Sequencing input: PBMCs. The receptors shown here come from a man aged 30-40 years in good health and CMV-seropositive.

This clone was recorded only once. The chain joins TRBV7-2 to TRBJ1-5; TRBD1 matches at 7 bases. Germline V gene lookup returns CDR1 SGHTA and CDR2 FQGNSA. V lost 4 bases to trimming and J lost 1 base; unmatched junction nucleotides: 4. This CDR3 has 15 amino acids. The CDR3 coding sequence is TGTGCCAGCAGCTCGGACAGGCGAAGCAATCAGCCCCAGCATTTT. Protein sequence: CASSSDRRSNQPQHF.

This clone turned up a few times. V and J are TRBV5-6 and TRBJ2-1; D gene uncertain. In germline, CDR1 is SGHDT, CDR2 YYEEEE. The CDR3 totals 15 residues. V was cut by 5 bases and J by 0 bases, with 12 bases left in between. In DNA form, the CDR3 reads TGTGCCAGCAGTCCCCCGCACAGCTCCTACAATGAGCAGTTCTTC. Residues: CASSPPHSSYNEQFF.

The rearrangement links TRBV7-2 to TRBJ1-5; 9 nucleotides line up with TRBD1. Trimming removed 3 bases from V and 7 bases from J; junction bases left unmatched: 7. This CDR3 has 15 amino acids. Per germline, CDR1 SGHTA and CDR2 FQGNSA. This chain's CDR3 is CASSLRTGEGQPQHF. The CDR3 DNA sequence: TGTGCCAGCAGCTTGAGGACAGGGGAAGGACAGCCCCAGCATTTT.

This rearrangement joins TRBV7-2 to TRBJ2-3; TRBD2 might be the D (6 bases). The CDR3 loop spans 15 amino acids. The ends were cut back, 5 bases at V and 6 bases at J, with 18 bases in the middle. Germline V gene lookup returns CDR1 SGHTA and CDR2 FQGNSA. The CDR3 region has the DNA TGTGCCAGCAGCGCGGGCGGGGAGAGGGGCGATACGCAGTATTTT. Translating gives CASSAGGERGDTQYF.

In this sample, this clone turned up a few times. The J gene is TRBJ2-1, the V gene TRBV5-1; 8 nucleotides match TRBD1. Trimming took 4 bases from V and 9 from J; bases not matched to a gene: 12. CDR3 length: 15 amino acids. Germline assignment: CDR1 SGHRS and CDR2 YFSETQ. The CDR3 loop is CASSATGTGATEQFF. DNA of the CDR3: TGCGCCAGCAGCGCGACCGGGACAGGTGCAACTGAGCAGTTCTTC.

DNA for the CDR3: TGTGCCAGCAGCTTGACAGTCCGGGAGACCCAGTACTTC. Translated, it gives CASSLTVRETQYF. This chain connects TRBV11-2 to TRBJ2-5; D perhaps matches TRBD1 (5 bases). Trimming stripped 3 bases from V and 5 bases from J, with 10 bases between. The germline gives CDR1 SGHAT, CDR2 FQNNGV. The CDR3 is 13 residues long.

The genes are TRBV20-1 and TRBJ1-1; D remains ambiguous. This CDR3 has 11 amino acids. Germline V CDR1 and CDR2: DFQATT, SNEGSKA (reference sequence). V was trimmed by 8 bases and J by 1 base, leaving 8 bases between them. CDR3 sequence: CSNTKNTEAFF. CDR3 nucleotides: TGCAGTAACACGAAGAACACTGAAGCTTTCTTT.